Detailed here is one T cell receptor (beta chain). J lost 3 bases, V lost 2 bases, and 6 bases had no gene match. The CDR3 consists of 16 residues. Germline V CDR1 and CDR2: MNHEY, SMNVEV (reference sequence). The data stem from a study of shared clonotypes between healthy human individuals. The method was immunoSEQ multiplex PCR; TCRdb's version includes in-frame clones alone and lacks a portion of them. The sample shows approximately 1,500,000 clones, approximately 98% of them seen only once. The V call is TRBV27, the J call TRBJ2-2, with 7 bases that match TRBD1. This sequence was found in a man between 25 and 39 years old in good health. The sample taken for sequencing was naive CD4+ T cells sorted from blood. Subset noted: CD45RA+ positively selected. The CDR3: CASSLVRGRDTGELFF. The CDR3 DNA follows: TGTGCCAGCAGTTTAGTAAGGGGGCGGGACACCGGGGAGCTGTTTTTT.